This T cell receptor beta chain was captured in a study of T cells in Graves' hyperthyroidism and ophthalmopathy. This clonotype appeared many times. RNA transcripts served as the template for amplifying TCR beta CDR3 regions. When the TCR CDR3 underwent first-round RT-PCR, the HTBI primer set was used. From the multiplex PCR reads, TCRdb called clonotypes with MiXCR, one entry per CDR3 protein. The data contain roughly 580,000 distinct CDR3 sequences, roughly 14% of them singletons. Germline CDR1 and CDR2: KGHSH and LQKENI. CDR3 length: 12 residues. V was shortened by 5 bases and J by 7 bases, with 9 bases between the two germline ends.

Sequencing was performed on blood. This TCR was sampled from a woman in her 30s with Graves' hyperthyroidism that later progressed to Graves' ophthalmopathy. The chain employs TRBV18 and TRBJ2-1; a possible D gene is TRBD1 (6 bases). The CDR3 region is CASSRTVNEQFF. CDR3 nucleotides: TGTGCCAGCTCAAGGACAGTTAATGAGCAGTTCTTC. The variable domain in full, with the rest retrieved from reference TRBV18 and TRBJ2-1, is NAGVMQNPRHLVRRRGQEARLRCSPMKGHSHVYWYRQLPEEGLKFMVYLQKENIIDESGMPKERFSAEFPKEGPSILRIQQVVRGDSAAYFCASSRTVNEQFFGPGTRLTVL.